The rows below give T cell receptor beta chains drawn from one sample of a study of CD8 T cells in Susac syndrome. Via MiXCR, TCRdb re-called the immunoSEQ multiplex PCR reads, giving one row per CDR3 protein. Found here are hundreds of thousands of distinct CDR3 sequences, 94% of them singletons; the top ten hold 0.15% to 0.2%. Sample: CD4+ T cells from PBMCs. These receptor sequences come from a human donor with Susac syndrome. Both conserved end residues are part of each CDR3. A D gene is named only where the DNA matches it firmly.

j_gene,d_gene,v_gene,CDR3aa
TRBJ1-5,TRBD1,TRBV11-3,CASSPTGVNQPQHF
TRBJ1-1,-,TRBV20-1,CSASPNDMGTEAFF
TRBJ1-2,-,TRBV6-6,CAVTSGGLPANYGYTF
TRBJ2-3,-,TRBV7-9,CASSLDISTDTQYF
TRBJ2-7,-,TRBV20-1,CSASWHRSSYEQYF
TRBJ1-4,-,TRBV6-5,CASSYRPGLRTNEKLFF
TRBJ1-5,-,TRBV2,CASSEFRGAGQPQHF
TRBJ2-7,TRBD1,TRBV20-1,CSATDRAYEQYF
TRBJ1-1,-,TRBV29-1,CSGTRAKTEAFF
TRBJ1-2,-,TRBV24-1,CATSDPVYGYTF
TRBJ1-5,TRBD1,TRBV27,CASSSAGGMPQHF
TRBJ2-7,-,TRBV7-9,CASSLHSTDEQYF
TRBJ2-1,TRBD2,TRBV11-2,CASSSLLAGPYNEQFF
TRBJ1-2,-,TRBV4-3,CASSQGGLFNYGYTF
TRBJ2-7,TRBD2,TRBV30,CAWRLGGSSYEQYF
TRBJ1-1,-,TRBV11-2,CASSLDYAGANTEAFF
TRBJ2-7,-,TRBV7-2,CASSLGTGMSYEQYF